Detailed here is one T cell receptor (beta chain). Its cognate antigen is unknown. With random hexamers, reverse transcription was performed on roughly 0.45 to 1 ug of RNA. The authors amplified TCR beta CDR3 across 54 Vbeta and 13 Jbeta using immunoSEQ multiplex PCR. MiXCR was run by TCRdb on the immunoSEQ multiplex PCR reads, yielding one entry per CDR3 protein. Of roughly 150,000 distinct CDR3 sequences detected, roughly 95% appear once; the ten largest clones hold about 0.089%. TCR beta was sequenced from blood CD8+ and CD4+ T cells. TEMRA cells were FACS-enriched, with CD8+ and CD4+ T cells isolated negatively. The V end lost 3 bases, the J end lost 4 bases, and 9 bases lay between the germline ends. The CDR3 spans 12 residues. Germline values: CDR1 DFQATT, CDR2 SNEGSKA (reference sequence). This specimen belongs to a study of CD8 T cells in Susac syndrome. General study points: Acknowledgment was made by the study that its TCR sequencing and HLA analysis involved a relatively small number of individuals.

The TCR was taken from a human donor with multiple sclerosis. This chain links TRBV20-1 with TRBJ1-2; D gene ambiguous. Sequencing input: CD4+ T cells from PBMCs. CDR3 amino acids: CSASLPVYGYTF. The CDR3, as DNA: TGCAGTGCTAGCTTGCCTGTCTATGGCTACACCTTC.